This section outlines one T cell receptor (beta chain) sequence together with its context. Its antigen is not yet known. No DNA is shown, since the ends of the CDR3 on it are uncertain; the CDR3 is the one TCRdb lists. The TCR beta CDR3 regions were amplified from RNA transcripts. The TCR CDR3 was subjected to a first round of RT-PCR using the HTBI primer set and the Qiagen OneStep RT-PCR kit. Libraries were constructed in a second round of multiplex PCR, after which size selection and purification were carried out. Sequencing of the libraries was done on an Illumina HiSeq2000 using paired-end 100 bp reads. For the original study's pipeline: SOAPnuke was used to process the raw data, removing reads that contained adapters or uncalled bases, had a mean Phred below 15, or lacked an exact match to the constant primer or identifier. High-quality paired reads were merged with COPE v1.2.5, and unique nucleotide sequences were defined as clonotypes. MiTCR v1.1 was used to align clonotypes to the IMGT TRBV, TRBD and TRBJ reference segments. Analysis was restricted to V-J combinations with a frequency above 0.0001, which covered over 98% of repertoires. A TCS score was defined as the ratio between F50 (clonal expansion) and ExV (chaos), using BLOSUM62-based TCRdist between CDR3 peptides within each V-J. Welch's t-statistics and random forest reduced 514 V-J features to roughly 13, which were used in a naive Bayes classifier (R e1071). The Morisita-Horn index was used to measure how similar the thyroid and blood repertoires were. In TCRdb, the public reads were trimmed at Q25 with fastp and aligned with MiXCR, with productive beta chains retained. Duplicate CDR3 protein sequences are folded into a single record with the most common DNA and genes. The V and J calls come from TCRdb's annotation, not from the publication. The sample table lists hundreds of thousands of distinct CDR3 sequences, around 15% of them with a count of one. The top ten hold 3.5% to 4.5% of the sample.

These data belong to a study of T cells in Graves' hyperthyroidism and ophthalmopathy (dated by TCRdb to about 2019). About the full investigation: Peripheral blood samples were taken at the time of initial diagnosis, prior to any treatment. The 100 or so discovery patients were randomly split 7:3 into training and test sets. TCR Vbeta CDR3 sequencing of 135 peripheral blood samples (approximately 44 ophthalmopathy, 75 or so hyperthyroidism and 17 progressor patients) is reported in the paper. After blood sampling, hyperthyroidism patients were treated with methimazole at a starting dose of 30 mg daily, and ophthalmopathy patients were treated with high-dose intravenous methylprednisolone. Prospective prediction of ophthalmopathy was tested in an independent validation cohort of some 20 hyperthyroidism patients and 15 to 17 patients who later progressed to ophthalmopathy. To identify distinguishing TCR V-J signatures, a discovery cohort of about 95 patients was used, comprising approximately 40 with Graves' ophthalmopathy and some 60 with stable Graves' hyperthyroidism. In addition, the study compared T-cell repertoires in thyroid tissue and in blood from about 6 Graves' hyperthyroidism patients. Broader findings and caveats from the paper: A 13 V-J signature model separated ophthalmopathy from stable hyperthyroidism, with approximately 87% sensitivity and 81.08% specificity in cross-validation and 80%/75% in testing. Sample size was not statistically predetermined, and investigators were not blinded to group allocation. In validation, the model predicted progression to ophthalmopathy with around 71% sensitivity and about 72% specificity, a median of 6.5 months before onset. Most expanded thyroid clonotypes (frequency above 0.001) were also detected in blood, suggesting blood repertoires may reflect thyroid immune responses.

The CDR3 runs 16 amino acids, cysteine and phenylalanine included. Moderately to severely active disease, a Clinical Activity Score of at least 3, a NOSPECS grade of at least 4, and a duration under 3 months were present in ophthalmopathy patients. Patients with uncontrolled infections, other autoimmune diseases, pregnancy or lactation were excluded. Diagnoses were established on the basis of clinical symptoms, serum thyroxine and TRAb, thyroid ultrasound, and orbital computed tomography. PBMCs were separated from roughly 9.6 ml of fresh peripheral blood using Ficoll-Paque density gradient centrifugation. Total RNA was extracted using Trizol reagent, and RNA quality was assessed on an Agilent 2100 Bioanalyzer.

The chain is made from TRBV12-3 or TRBV12-4 and TRBJ2-2; whether TRBD1, the table's D call, matches the DNA was not checked. The clonotype was recovered from a woman in her forties with Graves' ophthalmopathy. Sequencing used blood. The CDR3 region has the sequence CASSSSTGGASGELFF.